These T cell receptor beta chains were read from a single sample in a study of post-analysis software for immune sequencing data. TCRdb reanalysed the PCR reads using MiXCR and keeps one entry per CDR3 protein. This sample yields hundreds of thousands of distinct CDR3 sequences, of which roughly 30% are seen a single time; roughly 0.57% belongs to the top ten. The sequenced sample was blood. These receptor sequences come from a girl aged 10 to 17 with multiple sclerosis. CDR3s include the opening cysteine and the closing phenylalanine or tryptophan. D genes are given only for firm matches. A clone size is listed for some rows: how often the clone was seen (once, few, many), or a class if it is expanded.

TRBV27	TRBD1	TRBJ1-1	NA	CASSYGQGAFF	TGTGCCAGCAGTTACGGACAGGGAGCTTTCTTT
TRBV28	NA	TRBJ1-2	NA	CASSFRAANYGYTF	TGTGCCAGCAGTTTTAGGGCAGCTAACTATGGCTACACCTTC
TRBV6-1	TRBD1	TRBJ2-3	NA	CASSEDRGDMQYF	TGTGCCAGCTCCGAGGACAGGGGAGATATGCAGTATTTT
TRBV29-1	TRBD1	TRBJ1-4	NA	CSGSDRANEKLFF	TGCAGCGGATCGGACAGGGCTAATGAAAAACTGTTTTTT
TRBV12-3/TRBV12-4	NA	TRBJ2-3	NA	CASSFIAGGTDTQYF	TGTGCCAGCAGTTTTATCGCAGGGGGGACAGATACGCAGTATTTT
TRBV10-3	NA	TRBJ1-6	NA	CAISVQGINSPLHF	TGTGCCATCAGTGTACAAGGGATTAATTCACCCCTCCACTTT
TRBV15	NA	TRBJ1-5	few	CATSRDHSDSNQPQHF	TGTGCCACCAGCAGAGATCATTCGGATAGCAATCAGCCCCAGCATTTT
TRBV7-2	NA	TRBJ1-5	few	CASSLWGASNQPQHF	TGTGCCAGCAGCTTATGGGGGGCGAGCAATCAGCCCCAGCATTTT
TRBV2	NA	TRBJ2-3	NA	CATKEGADTQYF	TGTGCCACCAAGGAGGGGGCAGATACGCAGTATTTT
TRBV5-1	NA	TRBJ1-2	NA	CASSRWDPEGANYGYTF	TGCGCCAGCAGCCGATGGGACCCAGAGGGGGCTAACTATGGCTACACCTTC
TRBV5-1	NA	TRBJ1-5	many	CASSFGSNQPQHF	TGTGCCAGCAGTTTCGGCAGCAATCAGCCCCAGCATTTT
TRBV7-8	NA	TRBJ2-7	NA	CASIPRPGTGMTYEQYF	TGTGCCAGCATCCCCAGGCCCGGGACTGGGATGACCTACGAGCAGTACTTC
TRBV2	NA	TRBJ1-2	few	CASRAGTHTNYGYTF	TGTGCCAGTCGGGCCGGGACACACACTAACTATGGCTACACCTTC
TRBV12-3/TRBV12-4	NA	TRBJ2-3	NA	CASRTSRRSTDTEYF	TGTGCCAGCAGAACAAGCAGGCGGAGCACAGATACGGAGTATTTT
TRBV5-1	NA	TRBJ2-2	NA	CASSPARGANTGELFF	TGCGCCAGCAGTCCGGCAAGGGGGGCTAACACCGGGGAGCTGTTTTTT
TRBV12-3/TRBV12-4	NA	TRBJ2-5	NA	CASSQTTGPETQYF	TGTGCCAGCAGTCAAACTACAGGGCCAGAGACCCAGTACTTC
TRBV14	NA	TRBJ2-1	NA	CASSQKAGLRRNEQFF	TGTGCCAGCAGCCAAAAGGCAGGACTGCGCAGGAATGAGCAGTTCTTC
TRBV5-1	NA	TRBJ1-4	NA	CASSLGKSEKLFF	TGCGCCAGCAGCTTGGGAAAGTCTGAAAAACTGTTTTTT
TRBV2	NA	TRBJ1-5	NA	CAVSRERDQPQHF	TGTGCCGTCAGCAGGGAGAGAGATCAGCCCCAGCATTTT
TRBV6-6	NA	TRBJ2-7	many	CASSVEKTYEQYF	TGTGCCAGCAGTGTCGAGAAGACCTACGAGCAGTACTTC
TRBV5-1	NA	TRBJ2-1	NA	CASSSLGGPSDNEQFF	TGCGCCAGCAGCTCACTGGGCGGGCCCTCGGACAATGAGCAGTTCTTC
TRBV12-3/TRBV12-4	NA	TRBJ2-3	NA	CASSRDTGGTDAQYF	TGTGCCAGCAGTCGAGACACCGGCGGCACAGATGCGCAGTATTTT
TRBV2	NA	TRBJ1-2	NA	CASRGDGGGYGYTF	TGTGCCAGCAGGGGAGACGGAGGGGGCTATGGCTACACCTTC
TRBV7-9	TRBD1	TRBJ2-7	NA	CASSPHQGTGVYEQYF	TGTGCCAGCAGCCCCCACCAAGGGACAGGGGTTTACGAGCAGTACTTC
TRBV10-2	TRBD2	TRBJ2-3	few	CASSATSGELDTQYF	TGCGCCAGCAGTGCGACTAGCGGGGAATTAGATACGCAGTATTTT
TRBV25-1	NA	TRBJ1-1	NA	CASSERSTEAFF	TGTGCCAGCAGTGAAAGAAGCACTGAAGCTTTCTTT
TRBV28	TRBD2	TRBJ2-7	few	CASSLKVGSGSVPSYEQYF	TGTGCCAGCAGTTTAAAGGTTGGCAGCGGGAGTGTCCCCTCCTACGAGCAGTACTTC
TRBV5-1	TRBD2	TRBJ2-1	many	CASSLSRGDEQFF	TGCGCCAGCAGCTTGAGTCGGGGGGATGAGCAGTTCTTC
TRBV7-2	TRBD1	TRBJ2-7	NA	CASSRGGGRSYEQYF	TGTGCCAGCAGCCGAGGGGGCGGCCGCTCCTACGAGCAGTACTTC
TRBV20-1	NA	TRBJ1-5	few	CSASATGAPQHF	TGCAGTGCCAGTGCCACAGGCGCGCCCCAGCATTTT
TRBV2	NA	TRBJ1-2	NA	CASSEPGAIIGYTF	TGTGCCAGCAGTGAGCCAGGAGCGATAATTGGCTACACCTTC
TRBV6-1	NA	TRBJ2-5	NA	CASSTAVGGLFQETQYF	TGTGCCAGCAGCACCGCCGTTGGGGGTCTTTTTCAAGAGACCCAGTACTTC
TRBV2	NA	TRBJ1-6	few	CASRYGLDTTSNSPLHF	TGTGCCAGCAGATACGGGCTTGACACTACTTCTAATTCACCCCTCCACTTT
TRBV5-1	NA	TRBJ1-5	NA	CASSLEVDQPQHF	TGCGCCAGCAGCTTGGAAGTAGATCAGCCCCAGCATTTT
TRBV18	NA	TRBJ2-3	many	CASSPIGGSTDTQYF	TGTGCCAGCTCACCAATCGGGGGCAGCACAGATACGCAGTATTTT
TRBV20-1	TRBD2	TRBJ2-1	few	CSADPTSGTYNEQFF	TGCAGTGCCGACCCGACTAGCGGGACTTACAATGAGCAGTTCTTC
TRBV28	TRBD2	TRBJ2-1	NA	CASPTTSGGRNEQFF	TGTGCCAGCCCCACGACTAGCGGGGGGCGGAATGAGCAGTTCTTC
TRBV6-5	TRBD1	TRBJ1-6	NA	CASRGGQGGSPLHF	TGTGCCAGCAGGGGGGGACAGGGTGGTTCACCCCTCCACTTT
TRBV6-2/TRBV6-3	TRBD2	TRBJ2-1	NA	CASQRPTSGTSSYNEQFF	TGTGCCAGCCAAAGGCCGACTAGCGGGACAAGTAGCTACAATGAGCAGTTCTTC
TRBV20-1	NA	TRBJ2-7	few	CSARDLGPLTYEQYF	TGCAGTGCTAGAGATTTAGGGCCACTAACCTACGAGCAGTACTTC